This TCR beta chain was captured by sequencing in a study of cytomegalovirus exposure and HLA in healthy donors. This clone has just one count. The CDR3 spans 14 residues. CDR1 is SGDLS and CDR2 is YYNGEE in the germline V gene. The trim removed 5 bases at V and 7 bases at J, leaving 4 bases unmatched. The PCR made use of 60 Vbeta and 13 Jbeta primers. TCRdb keeps only in-frame clones here, not all; method: immunoSEQ multiplex PCR. This sample has fewer than 200,000 clones; about four fifths occur once, and the top ten carry about 0.82%. Sequenced material: PBMCs. The rearrangement uses TRBV9 and TRBJ2-2; 11 bases map to TRBD1. The source of this sequence is a woman between 18 and 30 years old in good health and CMV-seronegative. CDR3 sequence: CASRGTGGFGELFF. CDR3 coding DNA: TGTGCCAGCAGAGGGACAGGGGGTTTCGGGGAGCTGTTTTTT.